What follows are 12 T cell receptor beta chains derived from one specimen sequenced in a study of cytomegalovirus exposure and HLA in healthy donors. PCR was performed using 60 Vbeta and 13 Jbeta primers. This table comes from immunoSEQ multiplex PCR, and its TCRdb copy is limited to in-frame clones, with some not included. The table lists some 180,000 clones, 9.5% of them singletons. The sequenced sample consisted of PBMCs. Every receptor here comes from a woman aged 25 to 39 in good health and CMV-seropositive.

The chain joins TRBV7-8 to TRBJ2-2, with D unresolved. V was trimmed by 2 bases and J by 0 bases, leaving 7 bases between them. This CDR3 region has 15 residues. CDR1 and CDR2 from the germline V gene are SGHVS and FQNEAQ. The CDR3 coding sequence is TGTGCCAGCAGCTTATACAGCTCGAACACCGGGGAGCTGTTTTTT. Its translation is CASSLYSSNTGELFF. The whole variable domain, remainder taken from reference TRBV7-8 and TRBJ2-2, is GAGVSQSPRYKVAKRGQDVALRCDPISGHVSLFWYQQALGQGPEFLTYFQNEAQLDKSGLPSDRFFAERPEGSVSTLKIQRTQQEDSAVYLCASSLYSSNTGELFFGEGSRLTVL.

This clone was seen more than once but under ten times. CDR3 coding DNA: TGTGCCTGGAGTACCGGACTCTCGCAGCCCCAGCATTTT. Translated: CAWSTGLSQPQHF. This chain joins TRBV30 and TRBJ1-5; D gene uncertain. Trimming cost V 2 bases and J 7 bases, with 12 bases left between them. Germline V CDR1 and CDR2: GTSNPN, SVGIG (reference sequence). This CDR3 spans 13 amino acids.

This clone was seen a few times. The chain combines TRBV6-6 with TRBJ1-5; TRBD1 matches 8 bases. This CDR3 is 13 amino acids long. Germline trimming cut 7 bases from V and 4 bases from J; bases unmatched to any gene: 3. Germline assignment: CDR1 MNHNY and CDR2 SVGAGI (reference sequence). CDR3 in DNA: TGTGCCAGCACAGGGGGCAAGAATCAGCCCCAGCATTTT. The encoded protein is CASTGGKNQPQHF.

There are a few counts of this clone. V usage is TRBV5-1 and J usage is TRBJ1-3; D remains unclear. Trimming shortened V by 1 base and J by 4 bases, and 12 bases separated the two germline ends. Germline loops: CDR1 SGHRS, CDR2 YFSETQ. The CDR3 is 15 residues long. CDR3 loop: CASSLSGERGNTIYF. The CDR3 nucleotides are TGCGCCAGCAGCTTGAGCGGGGAGCGCGGAAACACCATATATTTT.

This clone has just a few counts. The chain couples TRBV19 to TRBJ1-5; D possibly corresponds to TRBD1 (6 bases). Germline-derived CDR1 and CDR2 are LNHDA and SQIVND (reference sequence). This CDR3 is 15 amino acids long. Trimming pared 11 bases from V and 7 bases from J, leaving 24 bases between. The CDR3 coding sequence is TGTGCCTCTGTGGGGGCAGCCGGGGAGAGGCAGCCCCAGCATTTT. Amino acid sequence: CASVGAAGERQPQHF.

The rearrangement links TRBV15 to TRBJ2-5, with a tentative D call TRBD2 (5 bases). The germline V gene encodes CDR1 LNHNV and CDR2 YYDKDF (reference sequence). Deletions cut 0 bases from V and 3 bases from J, with 11 bases between. CDR3 length equals 15 residues. The CDR3 DNA is TGTGCCACCAGCAGAGATACGGGGTTTGAAGAGACCCAGTACTTC. Translating gives CATSRDTGFEETQYF.

This rearrangement joins TRBV9 to TRBJ2-5; TRBD2 matches 8 bases. V trimming: 1 base; J trimming: 8 bases; junction bases outside the gene matches: 13. Looked up from germline, CDR1 is SGDLS and CDR2 is YYNGEE. This CDR3 has 16 amino acids. The CDR3 DNA is TGTGCCAGCAGCGTATCCGGGACTAGTTCGGAGGGTACCCAGTACTTC. Translated: CASSVSGTSSEGTQYF.

The CDR3 bases are TGTGCCAGTAGGCCAACTAGGCCGGCCGGGGATGAGCAGTTCTTC. Translated, it gives CASRPTRPAGDEQFF. The genes are TRBV19 and TRBJ2-1, with D possibly TRBD2 on 5 matching bases. V was shortened by 6 bases and J by 8 bases, with 20 bases between the two germline ends. This CDR3 is built from 15 residues. Germline V gene sequence: CDR1 LNHDA, CDR2 SQIVND (reference sequence).

The chain links TRBV12-5 to TRBJ2-3; 11 bases are shared with TRBD2. The CDR3 sequence is 17 residues long. Trimming cost V 4 bases and J 3 bases; bases outside gene matches: 9. Germline V lookup: CDR1 LGHNT, CDR2 FRNRAP. Here the CDR3 DNA reads TGTGCTAGTGGTTCCTACCCAACTAGCGGGAGTACAGATACGCAGTATTTT. Protein: CASGSYPTSGSTDTQYF.

The chain employs TRBV7-2 and TRBJ1-6; 7 nucleotides match TRBD1. Germline-derived CDR1 and CDR2 are SGHTA and FQGNSA. The trim removed 5 bases at V and 8 bases at J, leaving 18 bases unmatched. The CDR3 is made up of 18 amino acids. The CDR3 region is CASSPPGQTLRVDSPLHF. The CDR3 DNA follows: TGTGCCAGCAGCCCTCCGGGACAGACTCTTAGGGTTGATTCACCCCTCCACTTT.

The table lists this clone with a few counts. The chain employs TRBV4-1 and TRBJ2-1; the match to TRBD2 covers 12 bases. V trimming: 0 bases; J trimming: 2 bases; junction bases outside the gene matches: 5. The CDR3 length is 18 residues. Germline V gives CDR1 MGHRA, CDR2 YSYEKL. The CDR3 DNA reads TGCGCCAGCAGCCAAGATCCCGGACTAGCGGGACCCTACAATGAGCAGTTCTTC. Translating it yields CASSQDPGLAGPYNEQFF.

CDR3 in DNA: TGTGCCAGCTCACCAGGACAGAACACTGAAGCTTTCTTT. This translates into CASSPGQNTEAFF. The chain recombines TRBV18 with TRBJ1-1, with D perhaps TRBD1 (5 bases). This CDR3 has 13 amino acids. Germline V gene data show CDR1 as KGHSH and CDR2 as LQKENI. V gave up 2 bases and J gave up 1 base, with 5 bases separating them.